This entry features one TCR beta chain sequence. These data originate in a study of T cell responses to AZD1222 COVID-19 vaccine. At the level of the study: Second-dose intervals of approximately 4 or approximately 12 weeks were pooled.

V was clipped by 3 bases and J by 11 bases; unmatched bases: 4. Germline V lookup: CDR1 MNHEY, CDR2 SVGEGT. The CDR3 contains 12 residues. Here immunoSEQ multiplex PCR was the method, and the copy in TCRdb shows in-frame clones only, minus some. The table lists roughly 110,000 clones, around 81% of them singletons. The V call is TRBV6-2 or TRBV6-3, the J call TRBJ2-3; 8 nucleotides match TRBD1. The sequence was obtained from an adult in good health. The source material was peripheral blood, sampled on day 0 of AZD1222 vaccination. CDR3 sequence: CASSYGQGRQYF. CDR3 coding DNA: TGTGCCAGCAGTTATGGACAGGGAAGGCAGTATTTT.